This entry lists 3 T cell receptor beta chains sequenced from one sample in a study of CD8+CD57+ T cells in acquired aplastic anemia. Profiling of TCR beta VDJ combinations and CDR3 sequences used genomic DNA as template. Each CDR3 protein gets one entry after TCRdb re-called the reads with MiXCR. The top ten hold more than 0.95% of the sample, which has a few hundred thousand distinct CDR3 sequences, roughly 35% seen once. The sample was sorted CD4+, CD8+, or CD8+CD57+ T cells (not recorded which) from PBMCs. Every receptor here comes from a human donor in good health, serving as a control.

On this clonotype itself: This may arise from a read error, as a much more abundant clone is one base away. The V gene is TRBV6-5, the J gene TRBJ2-7; weak D call: TRBD1 (6 bases). CDR3 length: 15 residues. The germline CDR1 and CDR2 sequences are MNHEY and SVGAGI. Here the CDR3 DNA reads TGTGCCAGCAGTCACTCGGGGACACGTTCTTACGAGCAGTACTTC. Translation: CASSHSGTRSYEQYF.

This clonotype was counted a single time. The CDR3 carries no conserved terminal phenylalanine or tryptophan, so it likely arises from a read error. The chain joins TRBV12-3 or TRBV12-4 to TRBJ1-2, with 11 bases that match TRBD1. CDR3 length: 16 amino acids. Trimming removed 3 bases from V and 7 bases from J; junction bases left unmatched: 10. The CDR3 DNA is TGTGCCAGCAGTTTGAGAAGGACAGGGGGCCGCGGTGGCTACACCCTC. Translated, it gives CASSLRRTGGRGGYTL.

V usage is TRBV19 and J usage is TRBJ2-7; D is tentatively TRBD1 or TRBD2 (5 bases each). The CDR3 extends over 12 amino acids. V was clipped by 11 bases and J by 3 bases, with 14 bases between them. CDR1 is LNHDA and CDR2 is SQIVND in the germline V gene (reference sequence). The CDR3 loop reads CAWKAGSYEQYF. CDR3 bases: TGTGCCTGGAAAGCAGGGAGCTACGAGCAGTACTTC.